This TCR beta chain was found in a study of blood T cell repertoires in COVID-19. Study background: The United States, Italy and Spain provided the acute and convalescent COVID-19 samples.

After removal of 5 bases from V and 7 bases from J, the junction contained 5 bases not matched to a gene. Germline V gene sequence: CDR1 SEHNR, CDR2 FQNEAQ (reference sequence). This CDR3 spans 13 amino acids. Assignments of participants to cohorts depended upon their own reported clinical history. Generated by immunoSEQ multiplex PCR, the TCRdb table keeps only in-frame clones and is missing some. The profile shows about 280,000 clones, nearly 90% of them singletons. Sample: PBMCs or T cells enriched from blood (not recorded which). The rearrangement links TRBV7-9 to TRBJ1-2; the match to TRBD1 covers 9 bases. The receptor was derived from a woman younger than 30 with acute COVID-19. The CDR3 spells CASSRDREGGYTF. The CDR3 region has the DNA TGTGCCAGCAGCCGGGACAGGGAAGGTGGCTACACCTTC.